This T cell receptor beta chain was sequenced for a study of shared clonotypes between healthy human individuals. Points from the study as a whole: Clonotypes not shared had lower generation probabilities than those common to all four donors.

Repertoires were generated with immunoSEQ multiplex PCR, while TCRdb's copy carries only in-frame clones and drops some. The data contain 740,000 or so clones, 73% of them seen just once; the ten biggest clones take up around 2%. The CDR3 has 19 amino acids. The germline gives CDR1 SEHNR, CDR2 FQNEAQ (reference sequence). V lost 4 bases and J lost 5; bases outside the gene matches: 21. All donors qualified as healthy HIV-negative adults and had experienced no recent acute infections or vaccinations. Partitioning of CD4+ cells yielded a CD45RA+ naive subset and a CD45RA-negative memory subset. Notes on this clone: Its specificity is not known.

This sequence originates from a woman in her 30s in good health. The material sequenced was memory CD4+ T cells sorted from blood. Subset meaning: CD45RA-negative fraction. The rearrangement joins TRBV7-9 to TRBJ2-5, with 8 bases lining up with TRBD1. This CDR3 is CASSSPWPFRGREGETQYF. The CDR3 region has the DNA TGTGCCAGCAGCTCCCCTTGGCCCTTCAGGGGGCGCGAGGGGGAGACCCAGTACTTC.